This T cell receptor (beta chain) originates from a study of identical twins. Study results and caveats: Conclusions leaned on cross-sectional statistical analysis and did not track the same donors over time.

The CDR3 consists of 16 residues. The V gene end was trimmed by 6 bases and the J gene end by 1 base; junction bases not matched to a gene: 8. This clonotype was observed many times. As yet, its antigen is unknown. TCRdb analysed the 5' RACE reads with MiXCR anew, one entry per CDR3 protein. The sample records a few hundred thousand distinct CDR3 sequences, approximately 9.6% being singletons. The same data also contributed to another study, on yellow fever vaccine responses in identical twins.

This sequence originates from a woman between 18 and 29 years old in good health. The chain uses TRBV12-3 or TRBV12-4 and TRBJ2-3, with 9 bases aligning to TRBD2. The sequencing sample was made of PBMCs. DNA for the CDR3: TGTGCCAGCAGATACAGCGGGAGGAGGGGCACAGATACGCAGTATTTT. The encoded protein is CASRYSGRRGTDTQYF.